The entry below describes one T cell receptor (beta chain). Antigen specificity is unknown. The sample comes from a study of OX40 agonist ivuxolimab in advanced cancers. Study-level information: People in dose escalation had one of these cancers: hepatocellular carcinoma, melanoma, renal cell or head and neck cancer. The study, taken as a whole, reports: Researchers report that CD8+ T cells had, on average, more expanded clones than CD4+.

Germline V gene lookup returns CDR1 SGHTA and CDR2 FQGNSA. Trimming stripped 5 bases from V and 3 bases from J, with 16 bases between. The CDR3 extends over 16 amino acids. Clones were sequenced by immunoSEQ multiplex PCR, and TCRdb holds only the in-frame ones, with some missing. The sample records roughly 110,000 clones, 90% being singletons. This sequence was found in an adult with an advanced solid tumor such as melanoma, head and neck, liver or kidney cancer. The chain links TRBV7-2 to TRBJ2-2; D ambiguous. This specimen consisted of CD4+ or CD8+ T cells sorted from blood, obtained in a trial of the OX40 agonist ivuxolimab. CDR3 loop: CASSANPEPYTGELFF. CDR3 sequence (DNA): TGTGCCAGCAGCGCAAATCCTGAACCCTACACCGGGGAGCTGTTTTTT.